What follows are 15 T cell receptor beta chains derived from one specimen sequenced in a study of blood T cell repertoires in COVID-19. Assay used: immunoSEQ multiplex PCR; TCRdb lists only in-frame clones, some missing. The profile shows around 130,000 clones, around 83% of them singletons. Source material: PBMCs or T cells enriched from blood (not recorded which). The origin of the receptors is a man aged 30-40 years who had recovered from COVID-19.

This chain links TRBV5-1 with TRBJ1-1; D is perhaps TRBD1 (6 bases). The V and J ends lost 2 bases and 1 base respectively, with 12 bases between them. CDR3 length equals 15 residues. The germline V gene encodes CDR1 SGHRS and CDR2 YFSETQ. In nucleotides, the CDR3 is TGCGCCAGCAGCTTACGTGAACAGGGGAACACTGAAGCTTTCTTT. Its protein product is CASSLREQGNTEAFF.

This chain links TRBV9 with TRBJ2-1; 9 positions match TRBD1. This CDR3 is built from 15 residues. V shed 3 bases, J shed 9 bases, and the junction held 10 bases outside the gene matches. Germline assignment: CDR1 SGDLS and CDR2 YYNGEE. In DNA, the CDR3 is TGTGCCAGCAGCGCGCCCGGTACAGGGGGCCGTGAGCAGTTCTTC. Protein: CASSAPGTGGREQFF.

The count of this clone is one. The V call is TRBV7-9, the J call TRBJ2-1, with 10 nucleotides matching TRBD2. V trimming: 2 bases; J trimming: 6 bases; junction bases outside the gene matches: 10. CDR1 and CDR2 (germline): SEHNR, FQNEAQ (reference sequence). The CDR3 extends over 17 amino acids. The CDR3 DNA reads TGTGCCAGCAGCTTAAGACGGAGCGGGAGGGGTCTCAATGAGCAGTTCTTC. Translating it yields CASSLRRSGRGLNEQFF.

The gene calls are TRBV27 and TRBJ2-6; 7 positions match TRBD1. CDR1 and CDR2 (germline): MNHEY, SMNVEV (reference sequence). The V gene end was trimmed by 5 bases and the J gene end by 0 bases; junction bases not matched to a gene: 4. CDR3 length: 16 amino acids. The CDR3 loop is CASSPGQTSGANVLTF. In DNA form, the CDR3 reads TGTGCCAGCAGTCCGGGACAGACCTCTGGGGCCAACGTCCTGACTTTC.

This chain uses TRBV24-1 with TRBJ1-3; TRBD1 matches 7 bases. Trimming at V came to 5 bases and at J to 4 bases, leaving 4 bases not matched to a gene. The CDR3 consists of 14 residues. Germline CDR1 KGHDR, CDR2 SFDVKD. CDR3 in DNA: TGTGCCACCAGTGTCCCGGACAGGGGAAACACCATATATTTT. Protein product: CATSVPDRGNTIYF.

This clone was observed a handful of times. The chain uses TRBV9 and TRBJ1-5, with TRBD1 matching 7 bases. CDR1 and CDR2 (germline): SGDLS, YYNGEE. The CDR3 contains 13 residues. The J segment lost 0 bases and the V segment lost 7 bases, leaving 1 base of the junction unmatched. The CDR3 nucleotides read TGTGCCAGCGGGGACAGTAGCAATCAGCCCCAGCATTTT. Residues: CASGDSSNQPQHF.

The chain is built from TRBV3-1 (or the pseudogene TRBV3-2) and TRBJ2-7, with 7 bases that match TRBD2. Trimming at V came to 4 bases and at J to 2 bases, leaving 5 bases not matched to a gene. The CDR3 extends over 14 amino acids. Per germline, CDR1 LGHDT and CDR2 YNNKEL (reference sequence). As DNA, the CDR3 is TGTGCCAGCAGCCCCGGGGAGGGAACCTACGAGCAGTACTTC. It codes for CASSPGEGTYEQYF.

The V call is TRBV6-5, the J call TRBJ2-7; 12 bases fit TRBD2. The CDR3 has 14 residues. Trimming took 6 bases from V and 4 from J; bases not matched to a gene: 4. Per germline, CDR1 MNHEY and CDR2 SVGAGI. The CDR3 bases are TGTGCCAGCAGAGGACTAGCGGGAACGTACGAGCAGTACTTC. Protein product: CASRGLAGTYEQYF.

The rearrangement joins TRBV19 to TRBJ1-5, with D possibly TRBD1 on 6 matching bases. Germline CDR1 is LNHDA and CDR2 is SQIVND (reference sequence). This CDR3 region has 13 residues. With 0 bases removed from V and 14 bases from J, the gap between germline ends came to 14 bases. This chain's CDR3 is CASSIESTGPEHF. CDR3 nucleotides: TGTGCCAGTAGTATAGAGTCGACAGGACCGGAGCATTTT.

V is TRBV6-2 or TRBV6-3 and J is TRBJ2-1; possible D gene TRBD2, 5 bases. The ends were cut back, 4 bases at V and 12 bases at J, with 13 bases in the middle. CDR3 length: 12 amino acids. Per germline, CDR1 MNHEY and CDR2 SVGEGT. CDR3 sequence (DNA): TGTGCCAGCAGTTTAGGTCCCAGCGGGCAGTTCTTC. This encodes CASSLGPSGQFF.

The chain uses TRBV28 and TRBJ1-3, with a weak D call TRBD1 (5 bases). The CDR3 is 15 amino acids. Trimming pared 3 bases from V and 2 bases from J, leaving 11 bases between. Germline V gene sequence: CDR1 MDHEN, CDR2 SYDVKM. The DNA for the CDR3 is TGTGCCAGCAGTTTGAGCGCACAGGCTGGAAACACCATATATTTT. This sequence encodes CASSLSAQAGNTIYF.

The V and J genes are TRBV5-5 and TRBJ2-7, with 8 bases fitting TRBD1. Germline values: CDR1 SGHKS, CDR2 YYEKEE (reference sequence). The CDR3 has 15 amino acids. V was pared by 4 bases and J by 6 bases, with 12 bases of the junction left unmatched. This CDR3 reads CASSPTTGDLFEQYV. CDR3 nucleotides: TGTGCCAGCAGCCCCACGACAGGGGACCTTTTCGAGCAGTACGTC.

This clone appeared a few times. This sample includes further DNA sequences coding for the same CDR3. This chain uses TRBV6-5 with TRBJ1-2, with TRBD1 matching over 7 bases. The V segment lost 6 bases and the J segment 2 bases; nucleotides outside the gene matches: 3. Germline V gene sequence: CDR1 MNHEY, CDR2 SVGAGI. The CDR3 covers 13 residues. The CDR3 DNA reads as TGTGCCAGCAGCTTACAGGGGAACTATGGCTACACCTTC. It yields the protein CASSLQGNYGYTF.

J is TRBJ2-2 and V is TRBV5-6; 12 positions match TRBD2. CDR1 SGHDT and CDR2 YYEEEE come from the germline V gene. V trimming: 3 bases; J trimming: 4 bases; junction bases outside the gene matches: 4. CDR3 size: 16 residues. The CDR3 here is CASSSRLAGVTGELFF. DNA for the CDR3: TGTGCCAGCAGCTCCCGACTAGCGGGAGTCACCGGGGAGCTGTTTTTT.

This chain uses TRBV4-2 with TRBJ2-5; 11 positions agree with TRBD2. The CDR3 covers 17 residues. CDR1 and CDR2 from the germline V gene are LGHNA and YNFKEQ. The V gene end was trimmed by 0 bases and the J gene end by 5 bases; junction bases not matched to a gene: 8. The CDR3 DNA is TGTGCCAGCAGCCAAGAAGATAGCGGGAGGGCCTCGGAGACCCAGTACTTC. Amino acids: CASSQEDSGRASETQYF.